This is a list of T cell receptor beta chains from one sample in a study of shared clonotypes between healthy human individuals. This table comes from immunoSEQ multiplex PCR, and its TCRdb copy is limited to in-frame clones, with some not included. The data hold 2 million to 2.5 million clones, with around 90% observed a single time. Sequencing was done on a sample of naive CD4+ T cells from PBMCs. The receptors here all came from a man younger than 35 in good health. Some clones in this sample may be carry-over from other donors' samples. CDR3s include the opening cysteine and the closing phenylalanine or tryptophan. The order of the fields is D gene, J gene, clone size, V gene, CDR3 DNA, CDR3 protein. The D gene is left open where the match is weak. Clone size appears in some rows only: once, few, many, or a class for an expanded clone.

d_call: .
j_call: TRBJ2-7
clone_size: .
v_call: TRBV5-1
cdr3_nt: TGCGCCAGCAGCCAGGGACTTGGAGGGGGAACCTACGAGCAGTACTTC
cdr3_aa: CASSQGLGGGTYEQYF

d_call: .
j_call: TRBJ1-4
clone_size: .
v_call: TRBV11-2
cdr3_nt: TGTGCCAGCAGCCCGTACAAAGGGCGGGGGGAAAAACTGTTTTTT
cdr3_aa: CASSPYKGRGEKLFF

d_call: .
j_call: TRBJ2-7
clone_size: .
v_call: TRBV2
cdr3_nt: TGTGCCAGCAATAGGGCCACTGCCCCCTACGAGCAGTACTTC
cdr3_aa: CASNRATAPYEQYF

d_call: TRBD2
j_call: TRBJ2-7
clone_size: .
v_call: TRBV14
cdr3_nt: TGTGCCAGCAGCCAGGTTTGGCAGGGAGGGGAGCAGTACTTC
cdr3_aa: CASSQVWQGGEQYF

d_call: .
j_call: TRBJ2-5
clone_size: .
v_call: TRBV7-2
cdr3_nt: TGTGCCAGCAGCTTAAGAAATAGACAAGAGACCCAGTACTTC
cdr3_aa: CASSLRNRQETQYF

d_call: TRBD1
j_call: TRBJ1-5
clone_size: .
v_call: TRBV28
cdr3_nt: TGTGCCAGCAGTTTGTCGGACAGGGCGGGAAATCAGCCCCAGCATTTT
cdr3_aa: CASSLSDRAGNQPQHF

d_call: TRBD2
j_call: TRBJ2-1
clone_size: .
v_call: TRBV9
cdr3_nt: TGTGCCAGCAGCGTAGTGGATCGGGAGGGGAGAAATGAGCAGTTCTTC
cdr3_aa: CASSVVDREGRNEQFF

d_call: .
j_call: TRBJ2-7
clone_size: .
v_call: TRBV21-1
cdr3_nt: TGTGCCAGCAGCAACGGGACTAGCGGGGGGCCCTACGAGCAGTACTTC
cdr3_aa: CASSNGTSGGPYEQYF

d_call: .
j_call: TRBJ1-4
clone_size: .
v_call: TRBV7-8
cdr3_nt: TGTGCCAGCAGCACACACAGGCTTAATGATGAAAAACTGTTTTTT
cdr3_aa: CASSTHRLNDEKLFF

d_call: .
j_call: TRBJ1-5
clone_size: .
v_call: TRBV28
cdr3_nt: TGTGCCAGCGGGTGGGGCAGCCATAGCAATCAGCCCCAGCATTTT
cdr3_aa: CASGWGSHSNQPQHF

d_call: TRBD2
j_call: TRBJ2-3
clone_size: .
v_call: TRBV30
cdr3_nt: TGTGCCTGGAGAGCCCGAGGGAGGGGAGATACGCAGTATTTT
cdr3_aa: CAWRARGRGDTQYF

d_call: TRBD2
j_call: TRBJ2-1
clone_size: .
v_call: TRBV28
cdr3_nt: TGTGCCAGCACCGCTAGCGGGAGTAGGTCCTACAATGAGCAGTTCTTC
cdr3_aa: CASTASGSRSYNEQFF

d_call: TRBD1
j_call: TRBJ1-2
clone_size: .
v_call: TRBV6-1
cdr3_nt: TGTGCCACCAACGCCGGGACAGGGGATGGCTACACCTTC
cdr3_aa: CATNAGTGDGYTF

d_call: .
j_call: TRBJ2-1
clone_size: .
v_call: TRBV5-1
cdr3_nt: TGCGCCAGCAGCTTAACGGGAGCCCTTTGGGATGAGCAGTTCTTC
cdr3_aa: CASSLTGALWDEQFF

d_call: .
j_call: TRBJ1-1
clone_size: .
v_call: TRBV13
cdr3_nt: TGTGCCAGCAGCTTGGGGGGGCGTGAAGCTTTCTTT
cdr3_aa: CASSLGGREAFF

d_call: .
j_call: TRBJ1-1
clone_size: .
v_call: TRBV5-1
cdr3_nt: TGCGCCAGCGGCCCGGAACCGAACACTGAAGCTTTCTTT
cdr3_aa: CASGPEPNTEAFF

d_call: .
j_call: TRBJ1-5
clone_size: .
v_call: TRBV19
cdr3_nt: TGTGCCAGTAGTATTCCGGGGAAGGGGCCCCAGCATTTT
cdr3_aa: CASSIPGKGPQHF

d_call: TRBD1
j_call: TRBJ1-1
clone_size: .
v_call: TRBV7-9
cdr3_nt: TGTGCCAGCACCAAAGGGGGGGGACAGGGGAACACTGAAGCTTTCTTT
cdr3_aa: CASTKGGGQGNTEAFF

d_call: .
j_call: TRBJ2-5
clone_size: .
v_call: TRBV28
cdr3_nt: TGTGCCAGCAGTTGGTCTGGGACAAAAAGGGAGACCCAGTACTTC
cdr3_aa: CASSWSGTKRETQYF

d_call: TRBD1
j_call: TRBJ1-3
clone_size: .
v_call: TRBV28
cdr3_nt: TGTGCCAGCAGTAGGACAGGTAACCGGAACACCATATATTTT
cdr3_aa: CASSRTGNRNTIYF

d_call: .
j_call: TRBJ2-5
clone_size: .
v_call: TRBV5-6
cdr3_nt: TGTGCCAGCAGCCAAGGACAGTCCTCCGTGACCCAGTACTTC
cdr3_aa: CASSQGQSSVTQYF

d_call: TRBD1
j_call: TRBJ1-2
clone_size: .
v_call: TRBV27
cdr3_nt: TGTGCCAGCAGTTTAGAGCCCGAGACAGGGACCTATGGCTACACCTTC
cdr3_aa: CASSLEPETGTYGYTF

d_call: .
j_call: TRBJ1-5
clone_size: .
v_call: TRBV15
cdr3_nt: TGTGCCACCAGCAGAGATTTGGTCCATTGGAGCAATCAGCCCCAGCATTTT
cdr3_aa: CATSRDLVHWSNQPQHF

d_call: TRBD1
j_call: TRBJ2-7
clone_size: .
v_call: TRBV5-1
cdr3_nt: TGCGCCAGCAGCTTGGGACAGGGCCTTTACGAGCAGTACTTC
cdr3_aa: CASSLGQGLYEQYF

d_call: TRBD2
j_call: TRBJ2-5
clone_size: .
v_call: TRBV10-3
cdr3_nt: TGTGCCATCAGTGAGTTTGGAGCGGGAGCGGGGGAGACCCAGTACTTC
cdr3_aa: CAISEFGAGAGETQYF

d_call: .
j_call: TRBJ2-3
clone_size: .
v_call: TRBV10-1
cdr3_nt: TGCGCCAGCAGTGGCCGACTGGTAGATACAGATACGCAGTATTTT
cdr3_aa: CASSGRLVDTDTQYF

d_call: TRBD1
j_call: TRBJ1-1
clone_size: .
v_call: TRBV7-9
cdr3_nt: TGTGCCAGCAGCCCCAGACAGGGAAACACTGAAGCTTTCTTT
cdr3_aa: CASSPRQGNTEAFF

d_call: TRBD1
j_call: TRBJ1-5
clone_size: .
v_call: TRBV4-1
cdr3_nt: TGCGCCAGCAGCCAAGTAGGCGGCAGGGGGCGGAATCAGCCCCAGCATTTT
cdr3_aa: CASSQVGGRGRNQPQHF

d_call: TRBD1
j_call: TRBJ1-1
clone_size: .
v_call: TRBV5-1
cdr3_nt: TGCGCCAGCAGCTTGGACGCAACAGGGGCGACTGAAGCTTTCTTT
cdr3_aa: CASSLDATGATEAFF

d_call: .
j_call: TRBJ1-5
clone_size: .
v_call: TRBV10-3
cdr3_nt: TGTGCCATCAATCGGGCGATCCTTGAGCCCCAGCATTTT
cdr3_aa: CAINRAILEPQHF

d_call: TRBD1
j_call: TRBJ1-4
clone_size: .
v_call: TRBV7-9
cdr3_nt: TGTGCCAGCAGCCCCCCAGGGACAGCTAATGAAAAACTGTTTTTT
cdr3_aa: CASSPPGTANEKLFF

d_call: .
j_call: TRBJ1-5
clone_size: once
v_call: TRBV30
cdr3_nt: TGTGCCTGGAGACCTCTATTGAGGGGGTGCAATCAGCCCCAGCATTTT
cdr3_aa: CAWRPLLRGCNQPQHF

d_call: .
j_call: TRBJ2-1
clone_size: .
v_call: TRBV19
cdr3_nt: TGTGCCAGTAGTAAATCCGGGCTCTCCTACAATGAGCAGTTCTTC
cdr3_aa: CASSKSGLSYNEQFF

d_call: .
j_call: TRBJ2-2
clone_size: .
v_call: TRBV7-2
cdr3_nt: TGTGCCAGCAGCCCCCGTCGTCGGGAGTCTGCCGGGGAGCTGTTTTTT
cdr3_aa: CASSPRRRESAGELFF

d_call: .
j_call: TRBJ2-1
clone_size: .
v_call: TRBV14
cdr3_nt: TGTGCCAGCAGCCTACACGGGACTCCGAAGCCCAATGAGCAGTTCTTC
cdr3_aa: CASSLHGTPKPNEQFF

d_call: TRBD1
j_call: TRBJ2-2
clone_size: once
v_call: TRBV19
cdr3_nt: TGTGCCAGTAGTATCGGGACAGGGGGCAACACCGGGGAGCTGTTTTTT
cdr3_aa: CASSIGTGGNTGELFF

d_call: .
j_call: TRBJ1-1
clone_size: .
v_call: TRBV29-1
cdr3_nt: TGCAGCGCAGGGGCGGGCCCCCGGGTCACTGAAGCTTTCTTT
cdr3_aa: CSAGAGPRVTEAFF

d_call: TRBD1
j_call: TRBJ1-5
clone_size: .
v_call: TRBV7-6
cdr3_nt: TGTGCCAGCAGCTCGGACAGGGGTCAGCCCCAGCATTTT
cdr3_aa: CASSSDRGQPQHF

d_call: .
j_call: TRBJ2-7
clone_size: .
v_call: TRBV9
cdr3_nt: TGTGCCAGCAGCTCCCTTTCGGCAGGAGTCTACGAGCAGTACTTC
cdr3_aa: CASSSLSAGVYEQYF

d_call: .
j_call: TRBJ2-7
clone_size: once
v_call: TRBV28
cdr3_nt: TGTGCCAGCAGTCAGCTTTTGCGACTAGTAATCTACGAGCAGTACTTC
cdr3_aa: CASSQLLRLVIYEQYF

d_call: .
j_call: TRBJ2-2
clone_size: .
v_call: TRBV4-2
cdr3_nt: TGTGCCAGCAGCCAAGAGTCCCAGCGCGAAGACACCGGGGAGCTGTTTTTT
cdr3_aa: CASSQESQREDTGELFF

d_call: TRBD2
j_call: TRBJ2-5
clone_size: .
v_call: TRBV2
cdr3_nt: TGTGCCAGCGAGCCGGGACTAGCGGGAGAGACCCAGTACTTC
cdr3_aa: CASEPGLAGETQYF

d_call: .
j_call: TRBJ2-1
clone_size: .
v_call: TRBV7-3
cdr3_nt: TGTGCCAGCAGCTTATCGCTTAGGTCGAATGAGCAGTTCTTC
cdr3_aa: CASSLSLRSNEQFF

d_call: TRBD1
j_call: TRBJ2-5
clone_size: once
v_call: TRBV7-3
cdr3_nt: TGTGCCAGCAGCTATCTTGGTTCAGGGGGAGAGACCCAGTACTTC
cdr3_aa: CASSYLGSGGETQYF

d_call: TRBD1
j_call: TRBJ1-1
clone_size: once
v_call: TRBV6-1
cdr3_nt: TGTGCCAGCCGGGACAGGGAGAACACTGAAGCTTTCTTT
cdr3_aa: CASRDRENTEAFF

d_call: TRBD1
j_call: TRBJ1-2
clone_size: .
v_call: TRBV5-4
cdr3_nt: TGTGCCAGCAGCTGGGACAGGGGTGCCAACTATGGCTACACCTTC
cdr3_aa: CASSWDRGANYGYTF

d_call: TRBD1
j_call: TRBJ2-2
clone_size: .
v_call: TRBV19
cdr3_nt: TGTGCCAGTAGTATTGGACAGGGATACACCGGGGAGCTGTTTTTT
cdr3_aa: CASSIGQGYTGELFF

d_call: .
j_call: TRBJ2-3
clone_size: .
v_call: TRBV5-1
cdr3_nt: TGCGCCAGCAGCGCCACCCTAACAGATACGCAGTATTTT
cdr3_aa: CASSATLTDTQYF

d_call: .
j_call: TRBJ2-7
clone_size: .
v_call: TRBV27
cdr3_nt: TGTGCCAGCAGTTTCATGGGCCCCACCTACGAGCAGTACTTC
cdr3_aa: CASSFMGPTYEQYF

d_call: .
j_call: TRBJ1-4
clone_size: .
v_call: TRBV7-2
cdr3_nt: TGTGCCAGCAGCCGGGGGCGGGCAGGAACTAATGAAAAACTGTTTTTT
cdr3_aa: CASSRGRAGTNEKLFF

d_call: .
j_call: TRBJ2-2
clone_size: .
v_call: TRBV27
cdr3_nt: TGTGCCAGCAGTTTGAACACCGGGGAGCTGTTTTTT
cdr3_aa: CASSLNTGELFF

d_call: TRBD2
j_call: TRBJ2-3
clone_size: .
v_call: TRBV7-2
cdr3_nt: TGTGCCAGCAGCCTAGATAGCGGGAGAGGTGATACGCAGTATTTT
cdr3_aa: CASSLDSGRGDTQYF